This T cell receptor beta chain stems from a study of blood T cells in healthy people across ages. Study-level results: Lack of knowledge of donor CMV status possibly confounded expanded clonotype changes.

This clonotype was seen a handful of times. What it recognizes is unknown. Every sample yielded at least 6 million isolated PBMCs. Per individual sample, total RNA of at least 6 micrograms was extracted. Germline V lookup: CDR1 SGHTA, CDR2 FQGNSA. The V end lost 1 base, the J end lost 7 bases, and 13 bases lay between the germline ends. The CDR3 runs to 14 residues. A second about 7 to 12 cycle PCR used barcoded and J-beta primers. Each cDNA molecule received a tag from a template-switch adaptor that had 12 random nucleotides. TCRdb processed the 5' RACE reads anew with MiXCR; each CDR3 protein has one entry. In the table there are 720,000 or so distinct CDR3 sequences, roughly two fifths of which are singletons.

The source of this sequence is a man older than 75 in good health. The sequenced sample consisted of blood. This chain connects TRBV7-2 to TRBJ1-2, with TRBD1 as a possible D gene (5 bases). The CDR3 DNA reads TGTGCCAGCAGCTTAGAACGGGGGGTATTTGGCTACACCTTC. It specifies CASSLERGVFGYTF.